This note documents a single T cell receptor (beta chain) sequence. Its recognized antigen is unknown. It has no much larger one-base neighbor in the sample; base qualities were not kept. This record comes from a study of T cell changes during pregnancy in multiple sclerosis (dated by TCRdb to about 2019). Regarding the study in general: Changes in the T cell repertoire over the course of pregnancy were examined in this study in women with multiple sclerosis.

The germline V gene specifies MGHDK as CDR1 and SYGVNS as CDR2. The CDR3, from cysteine to phenylalanine, totals 15 residues. Only the CDR3 portion is preserved as DNA: 45 bases, with reading frame beginning at the first base. The junction shows trimming of 3 bases on V and 1 base on J, plus 12 bases between the germline ends. Library method: the immunoSEQ multiplex PCR assay. TCRdb limited this immuneACCESS table to in-frame rearrangements with V and J called. A share of clones is missing; checked studies link under half to unresolved V genes, and the rest is unexplained. This sample has tens of thousands of clones in its table, and about 92% of those were observed once. The top ten clones comprise 2% of the sample.

This TCR derives from a female donor in good health, enrolled as a control in a pregnancy study. The chain couples TRBV25-1 to TRBJ1-2, with the D gene call left open. The specimen was peripheral blood, collected in the third trimester of pregnancy. The CDR3 in this case is CASSDQRHFNYGYTF. The DNA is TGTGCCAGCAGTGACCAAAGACATTTTAACTATGGCTACACCTTC.